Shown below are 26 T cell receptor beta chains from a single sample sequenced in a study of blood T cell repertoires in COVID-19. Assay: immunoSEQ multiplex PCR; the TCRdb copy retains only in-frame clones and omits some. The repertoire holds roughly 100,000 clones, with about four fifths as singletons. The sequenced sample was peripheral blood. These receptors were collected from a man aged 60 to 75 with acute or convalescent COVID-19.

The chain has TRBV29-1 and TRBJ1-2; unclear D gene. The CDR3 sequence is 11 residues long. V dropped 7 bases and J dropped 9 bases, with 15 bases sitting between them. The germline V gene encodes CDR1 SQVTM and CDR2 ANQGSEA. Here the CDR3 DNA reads TGCAGCGCCGCGACGGGTTGGCGCTACACCTTC. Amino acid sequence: CSAATGWRYTF. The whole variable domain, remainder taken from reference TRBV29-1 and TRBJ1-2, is SAVISQKPSRDICQRGTSLTIQCQVDSQVTMMFWYRQQPGQSLTLIATANQGSEATYESGFVIDKFPISRPNLTFSTLTVSNMSPEDSSIYLCSAATGWRYTFGSGTRLTVV.

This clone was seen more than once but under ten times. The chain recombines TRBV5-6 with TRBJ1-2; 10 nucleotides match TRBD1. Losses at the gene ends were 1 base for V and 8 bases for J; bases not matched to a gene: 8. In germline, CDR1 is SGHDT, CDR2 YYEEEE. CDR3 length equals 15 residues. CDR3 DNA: TGTGCCAGCAGCTTGTTGCGACAGGGGGCGAGGGGCTACACCTTC. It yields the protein CASSLLRQGARGYTF.

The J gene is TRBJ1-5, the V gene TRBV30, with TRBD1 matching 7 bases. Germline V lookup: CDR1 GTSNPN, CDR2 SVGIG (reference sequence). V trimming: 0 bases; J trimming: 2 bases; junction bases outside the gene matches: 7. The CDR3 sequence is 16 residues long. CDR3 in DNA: TGTGCCTGGAGTGTAGGCCCAACAGGGGGCAATCAGCCCCAGCATTTT. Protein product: CAWSVGPTGGNQPQHF.

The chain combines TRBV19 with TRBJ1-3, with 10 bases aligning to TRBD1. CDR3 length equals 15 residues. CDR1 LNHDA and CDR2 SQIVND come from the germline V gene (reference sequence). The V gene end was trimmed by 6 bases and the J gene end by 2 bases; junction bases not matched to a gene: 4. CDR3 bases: TGTGCCAGTAGGACCGGGACAGGGGCTGGAAACACCATATATTTT. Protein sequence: CASRTGTGAGNTIYF.

The DNA of the CDR3 is TGTGCCAGCAGCCCACCGGCTCTAGCGGCAGATACGCAGTATTTT. Translation: CASSPPALAADTQYF. V gene TRBV13 combines with J gene TRBJ2-3; 7 bases line up with TRBD2. Germline assignment: CDR1 PRHDT and CDR2 FYEKMQ (reference sequence). The CDR3 length is 15 residues. V lost 5 bases to trimming and J lost 4 bases; unmatched junction nucleotides: 9. Full variable domain (missing parts from reference TRBV13 and TRBJ2-3): AAGVIQSPRHLIKEKRETATLKCYPIPRHDTVYWYQQGPGQDPQFLISFYEKMQSDKGSIPDRFSAQQFSDYHSELNMSSLELGDSALYFCASSPPALAADTQYFGPGTRLTVL.

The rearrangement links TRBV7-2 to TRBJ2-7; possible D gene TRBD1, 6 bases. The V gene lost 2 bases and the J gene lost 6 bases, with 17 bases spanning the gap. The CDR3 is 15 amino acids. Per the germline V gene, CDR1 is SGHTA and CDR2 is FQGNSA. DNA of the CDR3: TGTGCCAGCAGCTTAATGTCAGGGGCAGCGAGCGAGCAGTACTTC. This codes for CASSLMSGAASEQYF.

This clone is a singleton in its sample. CDR3 DNA: TGTGCCAGCAGCCCGGCATCTGTCAGGGAGGTTTCGGGCTACACCTTC. Translating gives CASSPASVREVSGYTF. The chain links TRBV7-2 to TRBJ1-2; tentatively, D is TRBD1 (5 bases). The CDR3 spans 16 residues. Trimming left V 5 bases short and J 8 bases short, with 24 bases between. CDR1 SGHTA and CDR2 FQGNSA come from the germline V gene.

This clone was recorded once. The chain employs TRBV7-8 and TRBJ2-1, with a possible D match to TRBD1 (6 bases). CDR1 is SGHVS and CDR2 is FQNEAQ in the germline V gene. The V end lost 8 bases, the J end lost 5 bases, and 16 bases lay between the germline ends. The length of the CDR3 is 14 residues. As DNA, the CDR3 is TGTGCCAGCCGCCTGGACAGTAAACACAATGAGCAGTTCTTC. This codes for CASRLDSKHNEQFF.

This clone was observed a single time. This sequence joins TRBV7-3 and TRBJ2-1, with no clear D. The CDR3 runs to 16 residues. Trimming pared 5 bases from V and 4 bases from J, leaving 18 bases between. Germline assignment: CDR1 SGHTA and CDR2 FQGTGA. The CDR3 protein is CASSPDLGDGYNEQFF. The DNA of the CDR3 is TGTGCCAGCAGCCCCGACCTAGGTGATGGGTACAATGAGCAGTTCTTC.

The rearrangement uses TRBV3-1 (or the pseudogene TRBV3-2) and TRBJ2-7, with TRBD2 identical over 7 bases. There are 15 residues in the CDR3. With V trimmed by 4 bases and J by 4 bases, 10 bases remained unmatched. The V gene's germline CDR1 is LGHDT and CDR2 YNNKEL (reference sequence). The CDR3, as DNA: TGTGCCAGCAGCCCTTGGACTAGTACGACTTACGAGCAGTACTTC. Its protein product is CASSPWTSTTYEQYF.

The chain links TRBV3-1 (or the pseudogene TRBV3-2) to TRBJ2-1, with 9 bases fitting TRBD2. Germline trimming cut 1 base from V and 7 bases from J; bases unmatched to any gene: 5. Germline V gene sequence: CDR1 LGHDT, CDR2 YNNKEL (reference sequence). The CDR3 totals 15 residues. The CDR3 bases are TGTGCCAGCAGCCAAGTAAGGCTAGCGGGAAATGAGCAGTTCTTC. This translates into CASSQVRLAGNEQFF.

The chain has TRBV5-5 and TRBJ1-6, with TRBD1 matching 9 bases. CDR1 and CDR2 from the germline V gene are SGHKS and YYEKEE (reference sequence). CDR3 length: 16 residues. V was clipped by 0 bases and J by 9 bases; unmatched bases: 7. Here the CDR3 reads CASSLVGTGSGSPLHF. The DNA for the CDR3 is TGTGCCAGCAGCTTGGTGGGGACAGGGTCCGGTTCACCCCTCCACTTT.

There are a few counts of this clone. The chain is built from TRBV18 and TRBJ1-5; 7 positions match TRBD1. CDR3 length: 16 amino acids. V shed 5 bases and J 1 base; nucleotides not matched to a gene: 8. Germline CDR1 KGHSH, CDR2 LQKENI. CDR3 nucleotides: TGTGCCAGCTCAGCTAGACAGGGCGCGAGCAATCAGCCCCAGCATTTT. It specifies CASSARQGASNQPQHF.

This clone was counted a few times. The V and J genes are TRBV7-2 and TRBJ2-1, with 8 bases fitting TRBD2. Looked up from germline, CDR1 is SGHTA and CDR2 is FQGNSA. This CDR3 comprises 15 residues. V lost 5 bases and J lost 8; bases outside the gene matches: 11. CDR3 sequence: CASSPKAGVRDEQFF. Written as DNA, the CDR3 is TGTGCCAGCAGCCCAAAAGCGGGAGTGAGAGATGAGCAGTTCTTC.

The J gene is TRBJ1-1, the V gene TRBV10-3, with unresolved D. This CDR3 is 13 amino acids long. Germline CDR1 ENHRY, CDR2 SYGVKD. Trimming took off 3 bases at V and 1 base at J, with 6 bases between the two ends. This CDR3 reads CAISEVRNTEAFF. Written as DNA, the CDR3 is TGTGCCATCAGTGAAGTCAGGAACACTGAAGCTTTCTTT.

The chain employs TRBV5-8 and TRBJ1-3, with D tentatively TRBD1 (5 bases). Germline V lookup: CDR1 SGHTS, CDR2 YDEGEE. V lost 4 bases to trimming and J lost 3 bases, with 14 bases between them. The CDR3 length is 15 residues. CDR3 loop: CASSPAWGIGNTIYF. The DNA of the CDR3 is TGTGCCAGCAGCCCAGCCTGGGGCATTGGAAACACCATATATTTT.

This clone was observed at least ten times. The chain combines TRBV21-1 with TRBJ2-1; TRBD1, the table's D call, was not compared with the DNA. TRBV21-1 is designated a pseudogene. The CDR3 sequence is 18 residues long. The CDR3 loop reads CASRGDRGRIACYNEQFF. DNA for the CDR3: TGTGCCAGCAGGGGGGACAGGGGGCGGATAGCATGCTACAATGAGCAGTTCTTC.

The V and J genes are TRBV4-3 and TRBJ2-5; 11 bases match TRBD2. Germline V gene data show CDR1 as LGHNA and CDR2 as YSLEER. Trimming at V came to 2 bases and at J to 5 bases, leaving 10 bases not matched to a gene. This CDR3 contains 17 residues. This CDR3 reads CASSQPTSGIDWETQYF. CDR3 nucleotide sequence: TGCGCCAGCAGCCAACCGACTAGCGGGATAGACTGGGAGACCCAGTACTTC.

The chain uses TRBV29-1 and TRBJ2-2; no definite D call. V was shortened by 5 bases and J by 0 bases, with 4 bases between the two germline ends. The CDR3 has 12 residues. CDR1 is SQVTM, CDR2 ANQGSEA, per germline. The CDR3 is CSVLANTGELFF. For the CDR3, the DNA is TGCAGCGTTTTAGCGAACACCGGGGAGCTGTTTTTT.

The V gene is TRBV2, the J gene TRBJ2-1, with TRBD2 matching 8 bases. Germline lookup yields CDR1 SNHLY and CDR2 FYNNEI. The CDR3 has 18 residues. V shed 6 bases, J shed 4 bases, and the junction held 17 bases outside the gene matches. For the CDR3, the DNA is TGTGCCAGCAGACACCAGGCGACTAGCGCGTTTGGATACAATGAGCAGTTCTTC. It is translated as CASRHQATSAFGYNEQFF.

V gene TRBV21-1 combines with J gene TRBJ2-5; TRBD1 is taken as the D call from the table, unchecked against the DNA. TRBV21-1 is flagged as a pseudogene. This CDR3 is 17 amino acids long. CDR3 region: CASSKSGQGAGQETQYF. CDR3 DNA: TGTGCCAGCAGCAAATCCGGACAGGGGGCGGGCCAAGAGACCCAGTACTTC.

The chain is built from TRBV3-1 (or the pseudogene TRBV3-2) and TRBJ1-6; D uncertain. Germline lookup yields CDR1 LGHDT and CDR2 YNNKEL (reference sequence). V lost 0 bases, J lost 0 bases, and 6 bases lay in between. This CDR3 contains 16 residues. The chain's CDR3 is CASSQDTSSYNSPLHF. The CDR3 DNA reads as TGTGCCAGCAGCCAAGACACGAGCTCCTATAATTCACCCCTCCACTTT.

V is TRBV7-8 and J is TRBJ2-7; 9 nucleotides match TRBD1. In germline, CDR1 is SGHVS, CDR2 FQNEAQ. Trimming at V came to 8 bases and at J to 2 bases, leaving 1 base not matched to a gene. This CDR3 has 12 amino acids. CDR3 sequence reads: CASGDRAYEQYF. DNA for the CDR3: TGTGCCAGCGGGGACAGGGCCTACGAGCAGTACTTC.

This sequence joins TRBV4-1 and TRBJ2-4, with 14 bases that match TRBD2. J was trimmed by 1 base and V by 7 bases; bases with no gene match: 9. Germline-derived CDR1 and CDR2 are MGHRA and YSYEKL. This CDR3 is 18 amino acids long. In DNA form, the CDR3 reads TGCGCCAGCACCCTGGGACTAGCGGGAGTTGAGGCCAAAAACATTCAGTACTTC. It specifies CASTLGLAGVEAKNIQYF.

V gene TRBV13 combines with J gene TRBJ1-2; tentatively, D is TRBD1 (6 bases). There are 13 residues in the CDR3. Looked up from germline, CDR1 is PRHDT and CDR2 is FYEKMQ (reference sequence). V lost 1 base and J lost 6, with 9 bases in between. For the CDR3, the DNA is TGTGCCAGCAGCTTAGACAGGGCAAATGGCTACACCTTC. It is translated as CASSLDRANGYTF.

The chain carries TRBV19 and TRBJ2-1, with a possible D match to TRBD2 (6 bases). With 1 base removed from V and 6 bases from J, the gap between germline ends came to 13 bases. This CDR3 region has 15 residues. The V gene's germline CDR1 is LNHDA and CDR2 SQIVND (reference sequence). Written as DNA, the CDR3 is TGTGCCAGTAGTATAGGGACCCCGCGGGGCAATGAGCAGTTCTTC. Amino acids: CASSIGTPRGNEQFF.